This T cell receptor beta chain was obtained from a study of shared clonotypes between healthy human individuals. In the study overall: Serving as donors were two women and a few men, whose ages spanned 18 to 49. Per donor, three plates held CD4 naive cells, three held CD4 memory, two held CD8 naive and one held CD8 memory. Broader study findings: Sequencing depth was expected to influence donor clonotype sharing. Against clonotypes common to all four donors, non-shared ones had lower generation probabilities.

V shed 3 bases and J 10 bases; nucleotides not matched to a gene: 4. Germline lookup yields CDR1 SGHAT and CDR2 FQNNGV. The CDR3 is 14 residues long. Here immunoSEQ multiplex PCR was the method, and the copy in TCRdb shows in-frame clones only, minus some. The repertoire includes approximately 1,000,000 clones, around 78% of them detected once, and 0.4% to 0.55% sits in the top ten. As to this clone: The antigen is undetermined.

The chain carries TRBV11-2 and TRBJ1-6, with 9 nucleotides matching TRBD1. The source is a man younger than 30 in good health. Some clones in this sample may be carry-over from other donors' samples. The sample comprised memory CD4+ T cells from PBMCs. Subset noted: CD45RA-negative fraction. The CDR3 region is CASSLTGGESPLHF. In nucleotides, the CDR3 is TGTGCCAGCAGCTTGACAGGGGGAGAATCACCCCTCCACTTT. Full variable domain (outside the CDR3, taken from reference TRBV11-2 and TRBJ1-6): EAGVAQSPRYKIIEKRQSVAFWCNPISGHATLYWYQQILGQGPKLLIQFQNNGVVDDSQLPKDRFSAERLKGVDSTLKIQPAKLEDSAVYLCASSLTGGESPLHFGNGTRLTVT.